This T cell receptor beta chain derives from a study of blood T cell repertoires in COVID-19. Study details: The cDNA or gDNA used as material had been derived from T cells, B-cell-depleted T cells, or PBMCs.

Losses at the gene ends were 0 bases for V and 8 bases for J; bases not matched to a gene: 5. Germline V gene lookup returns CDR1 MNHEY and CDR2 SVGAGI. The CDR3 covers 15 residues. In the authors' workflow: By means of reference gene primer amplification, nucleated cell counts were estimated. Sequencing was performed with immunoSEQ multiplex PCR; in TCRdb, only in-frame clones are kept and a portion is missing. V and J calls plus clone size are reproduced from that table; the DNA served to infer D and trimming. The repertoire holds about 280,000 clones, with 75% to 90% as singletons. This clonotype originated in a man in his fifties with acute or convalescent COVID-19. Sequenced sample: peripheral blood. V and J are TRBV6-5 and TRBJ1-2; 11 bases match TRBD1. DNA of the CDR3: TGTGCCAGCAGTTACTCAGGACAGGGGGCTGGAGGCTACACCTTC. This gives the protein CASSYSGQGAGGYTF.